This passage covers 29 T cell receptor beta chains from one sample sequenced in a study of T-cell memory formation after mild COVID-19. TCRdb recomputed calls from the 5' RACE reads with MiXCR, one row per CDR3 protein. The table lists around 250,000 distinct CDR3 sequences, about 17% of them singletons. Source material: PBMCs or a T cell subset sorted from them (not recorded which). The receptors here all came from a young man who had mild COVID-19 (a few samples of this study predate the infection). Cell type and time point are not known.

This clonotype was detected ten times or more. The chain is built from TRBV7-2 and TRBJ1-1; D uncertain. The CDR3 has 13 residues. Germline lookup yields CDR1 SGHTA and CDR2 FQGNSA. V was shortened by 0 bases and J by 4 bases, with 6 bases between the two germline ends. The CDR3 loop is CASSLAPSTEAFF. The CDR3 region has the DNA TGTGCCAGCAGCTTAGCCCCGAGCACTGAAGCTTTCTTT.

The V call is TRBV7-7, the J call TRBJ2-5; 9 bases fit TRBD2. The CDR3 loop spans 15 amino acids. Germline CDR1 and CDR2: SSHAT and FNYEAQ (reference sequence). V shed 6 bases, J shed 4 bases, and the junction held 9 bases outside the gene matches. The CDR3 protein is CASSGGMTSGETQYF. The CDR3 DNA is TGTGCCAGCAGTGGGGGGATGACTAGCGGAGAGACCCAGTACTTC.

The V call is TRBV24-1, the J call TRBJ2-1; unclear D gene. The V gene lost 5 bases and the J gene lost 10 bases, with 8 bases spanning the gap. CDR1 is KGHDR and CDR2 is SFDVKD in the germline V gene. The CDR3 extends over 11 amino acids. Here the CDR3 DNA reads TGTGCCACCAGTGTTGGTCGGGAGCAGTTCTTC. This translates into CATSVGREQFF.

CDR3 loop: CASSLTGVRNQPQHF. The CDR3 nucleotides are TGTGCCAGCTCACTGACAGGGGTACGGAATCAGCCCCAGCATTTT. This chain links TRBV18 with TRBJ1-5; 8 bases line up with TRBD1. V trimming: 4 bases; J trimming: 4 bases; junction bases outside the gene matches: 6. The CDR3 totals 15 residues. Per germline, CDR1 KGHSH and CDR2 LQKENI.

This clonotype was seen only once. This may be a read error: a much more frequent sequence differs by one nucleotide. The chain uses TRBV20-1 and TRBJ2-3, with 7 bases aligning to TRBD2. CDR1 is DFQATT and CDR2 is SNEGSKA in the germline V gene (reference sequence). V dropped 4 bases and J dropped 4; count of bases not matched to a gene: 11. This CDR3 spans 15 amino acids. The CDR3 here is CSAIPAGEWADTQYF. Here the CDR3 DNA reads TGCAGTGCTATACCGGCGGGGGAGTGGGCAGATACGCAGTATTTT.

In this sample, this clonotype turned up a few times. V usage is TRBV9 and J usage is TRBJ2-2, with D maybe TRBD2 (5 bases). V lost 3 bases and J lost 6, with 24 bases in between. This CDR3 is built from 18 residues. Germline values: CDR1 SGDLS, CDR2 YYNGEE. The CDR3 reads CASSEVGELPGAAGELFF. As DNA, the CDR3 is TGTGCCAGCAGCGAAGTAGGTGAACTACCCGGAGCGGCCGGGGAGCTGTTTTTT.

This clonotype appeared a few times. J is TRBJ2-2 and V is TRBV11-2; 9 bases map to TRBD2. The germline V gene encodes CDR1 SGHAT and CDR2 FQNNGV. The CDR3 is made up of 18 amino acids. The V and J ends lost 4 bases and 0 bases, in that order; junction bases with no gene match: 9. This chain's CDR3 is CASSSPQRGASNTGELFF. CDR3 bases: TGTGCCAGCAGCTCCCCTCAGCGGGGGGCATCGAACACCGGGGAGCTGTTTTTT.

The gene calls are TRBV11-2 and TRBJ2-5; D is unclear. Trimming took off 0 bases at V and 1 base at J, with 9 bases between the two ends. Germline CDR1 SGHAT, CDR2 FQNNGV. The CDR3 runs 15 residues. The CDR3: CASSLDWSLQETQYF. In DNA form, the CDR3 reads TGTGCCAGCAGCTTAGATTGGTCGCTCCAAGAGACCCAGTACTTC.

J is TRBJ2-1 and V is TRBV9; D is perhaps TRBD2 (7 bases). CDR1 SGDLS and CDR2 YYNGEE come from the germline V gene. The ends were cut back, 4 bases at V and 8 bases at J, with 16 bases in the middle. This CDR3 has 14 amino acids. The CDR3 sequence: CASSHRGALHEQFF. The CDR3 DNA follows: TGTGCCAGCAGCCACCGGGGGGCCCTACATGAGCAGTTCTTC.

This clonotype has only a few counts. V and J are TRBV29-1 and TRBJ2-2; D unresolved. Deletions cut 2 bases from V and 1 base from J, with 5 bases between. CDR1 and CDR2 from the germline V gene are SQVTM and ANQGSEA. The CDR3 runs 13 residues. As DNA, the CDR3 is TGCAGCGTTGAAACGGAGAACACCGGGGAGCTGTTTTTT. This translates into CSVETENTGELFF.

This clonotype was seen a handful of times. The V gene is TRBV7-9, the J gene TRBJ1-5; unclear D gene. The CDR3 is 16 amino acids. The V gene lost 2 bases and the J gene lost 0 bases, with 11 bases spanning the gap. From germline, CDR1 is SEHNR and CDR2 FQNEAQ (reference sequence). The DNA of the CDR3 is TGTGCCAGCAGCTTATGGCCGGATGATAGCAATCAGCCCCAGCATTTT. Encoded protein: CASSLWPDDSNQPQHF. Supplemented by reference TRBV7-9 and TRBJ1-5, the full variable domain reads DTGVSQNPRHKITKRGQNVTFRCDPISEHNRLYWYRQTLGQGPEFLTYFQNEAQLEKSRLLSDRFSAERPKGSFSTLEIQRTEQGDSAMYLCASSLWPDDSNQPQHFGDGTRLSIL.

Written as DNA, the CDR3 is TGCGCCAGCAGCTTCGGACGGGGGTACGAGCAGTACGTC. Translation gives CASSFGRGYEQYV. The chain uses TRBV5-1 and TRBJ2-7; D is perhaps TRBD2 (6 bases). V shed 2 bases and J shed 4 bases, with 10 bases lying between them. The CDR3 extends over 13 amino acids. The germline V gene has CDR1 SGHRS and CDR2 YFSETQ.

This clonotype was picked up many times. This rearrangement joins TRBV5-1 to TRBJ2-1, with 7 nucleotides matching TRBD1. Germline V gene sequence: CDR1 SGHRS, CDR2 YFSETQ. The CDR3 length is 15 residues. With 4 bases clipped from V and 0 bases from J, the junction kept 4 bases outside the gene matches. Written as DNA, the CDR3 is TGCGCCAGCAGCCGGGGACAGAGCTCCTACAATGAGCAGTTCTTC. Translating it yields CASSRGQSSYNEQFF.

This clonotype showed up just a few times. This CDR3 is CSARDLFYTEAFF. The CDR3 bases are TGCAGTGCTAGAGATCTCTTCTACACTGAAGCTTTCTTT. This chain links TRBV20-1 with TRBJ1-1, with D unclear. This CDR3 has 13 amino acids. The germline V and J ends were trimmed by 0 bases and 3 bases, with 8 bases remaining between them. Germline CDR1 is DFQATT and CDR2 is SNEGSKA (reference sequence).

This clonotype appeared a few times. The genes are TRBV28 and TRBJ1-2, with a possible D match to TRBD1 (5 bases). V lost 8 bases to trimming and J lost 3 bases, with 16 bases between them. Looked up from germline, CDR1 is MDHEN and CDR2 is SYDVKM. This CDR3 is built from 14 residues. CDR3 residues: CASCPGTQDYGYTF. DNA for the CDR3: TGTGCCAGCTGTCCCGGGACGCAGGACTATGGCTACACCTTC.

This CDR3 reads CASSVASGGANEQYV. Written as DNA, the CDR3 is TGTGCCAGCAGCGTAGCTAGCGGGGGGGCAAACGAGCAGTACGTC. This sequence joins TRBV9 and TRBJ2-7, with 12 bases lining up with TRBD2. The length of the CDR3 is 15 residues. Germline trimming cut 0 bases from V and 5 bases from J; bases unmatched to any gene: 3. Per germline, CDR1 SGDLS and CDR2 YYNGEE.

This clonotype was detected only a few times. The chain combines TRBV29-1 with TRBJ2-6; no definite D call. CDR1 is SQVTM and CDR2 is ANQGSEA in the germline V gene. Trimming cost V 3 bases and J 3 bases, with 3 bases left between them. The CDR3 is 12 amino acids. CDR3: CSVDHGANVLTF. For the CDR3, the DNA is TGCAGCGTTGATCATGGGGCCAACGTCCTGACTTTC.

In its sample, this clonotype was seen a few times. The chain combines TRBV19 with TRBJ1-1; D is undetermined. The ends were cut back, 3 bases at V and 1 base at J, with 6 bases in the middle. The germline gives CDR1 LNHDA, CDR2 SQIVND (reference sequence). The CDR3 sequence is 13 residues long. The CDR3 nucleotides read TGTGCCAGTAGTATTTCGGCGAACACTGAAGCTTTCTTT. Amino acids: CASSISANTEAFF.

This clonotype was recorded a few times. The rearrangement joins TRBV9 to TRBJ1-5; 9 positions match TRBD1. The J segment lost 7 bases and the V segment lost 3 bases, leaving 5 bases of the junction unmatched. Germline CDR1 SGDLS, CDR2 YYNGEE. The CDR3 has 14 amino acids. In DNA, the CDR3 is TGTGCCAGCAGCGGTGGGACAGGGAGACAGCCCCAGCATTTT. Translated, it gives CASSGGTGRQPQHF. Full variable domain (rest looked up from reference TRBV9 and TRBJ1-5): DSGVTQTPKHLITATGQRVTLRCSPRSGDLSVYWYQQSLDQGLQFLIQYYNGEERAKGNILERFSAQQFPDLHSELNLSSLELGDSALYFCASSGGTGRQPQHFGDGTRLSIL.

In this sample, this clonotype turned up a few times. The chain carries TRBV7-2 and TRBJ2-7, with 8 bases matching TRBD2. This CDR3 contains 14 residues. V shed 3 bases and J 0 bases; nucleotides not matched to a gene: 1. Per the germline V gene, CDR1 is SGHTA and CDR2 is FQGNSA. The chain's CDR3 is CASSFSGVSYEQYF. In DNA form, the CDR3 reads TGTGCCAGCAGCTTTAGCGGGGTCTCCTACGAGCAGTACTTC.

Within the sample, this clonotype is medium-sized. The chain has TRBV10-3 and TRBJ2-3; unclear D gene. V gave up 0 bases and J gave up 3 bases, with 10 bases separating them. Germline assignment: CDR1 ENHRY and CDR2 SYGVKD. The CDR3 is made up of 15 amino acids. CDR3 region: CAISESATVTDTQYF. The CDR3 DNA reads TGTGCCATCAGTGAGTCGGCAACCGTAACAGATACGCAGTATTTT.

This chain joins TRBV7-2 and TRBJ1-3, with D hard to call. The CDR3 is 14 amino acids. CDR1 and CDR2 from the germline V gene are SGHTA and FQGNSA. V lost 5 bases and J lost 2, with 10 bases in between. CDR3 bases: TGTGCCAGCAGCCCTCGGCCCGCTGGAAACACCATATATTTT. Translated, it gives CASSPRPAGNTIYF.

This clonotype was seen only a few times. This chain joins TRBV6-5 and TRBJ2-7; possibly TRBD1 for D (5 bases). The germline V and J ends were trimmed by 0 bases and 4 bases, with 10 bases remaining between them. Germline V gene lookup returns CDR1 MNHEY and CDR2 SVGAGI. The CDR3 extends over 14 amino acids. The CDR3 coding sequence is TGTGCCAGCAGTTACTCGTTGCAGGGTTACGAGCAGTACTTC. It yields the protein CASSYSLQGYEQYF.

This clonotype was found a few times. The chain is built from TRBV7-9 and TRBJ2-3; a possible D gene is TRBD1 (6 bases). CDR3 length: 15 amino acids. V gave up 2 bases and J gave up 5 bases, with 14 bases separating them. CDR1 is SEHNR, CDR2 FQNEAQ, per germline (reference sequence). In DNA, the CDR3 is TGTGCCAGCAGCTTAAGGGGACAAAGTCTAGATACGCAGTATTTT. Amino acid sequence: CASSLRGQSLDTQYF. The whole variable domain, filled in from reference TRBV7-9 and TRBJ2-3, reads DTGVSQNPRHKITKRGQNVTFRCDPISEHNRLYWYRQTLGQGPEFLTYFQNEAQLEKSRLLSDRFSAERPKGSFSTLEIQRTEQGDSAMYLCASSLRGQSLDTQYFGPGTRLTVL.

This clonotype occurred a few times. The gene calls are TRBV12-3 or TRBV12-4 and TRBJ2-3; 11 bases are a match to TRBD2. V gave up 6 bases and J gave up 1 base; unmatched junction bases: 3. The CDR3 contains 15 residues. This CDR3 reads CASSPTSGGTDTQYF. The CDR3 region has the DNA TGTGCCAGCAGCCCGACTAGCGGGGGCACAGATACGCAGTATTTT.

The rearrangement joins TRBV7-3 to TRBJ2-3; 8 bases match TRBD2. There are 15 residues in the CDR3. Germline V gene lookup returns CDR1 SGHTA and CDR2 FQGTGA. V shed 5 bases, J shed 2 bases, and the junction held 6 bases outside the gene matches. The CDR3 spells CASSTPGGVTDTQYF. The CDR3 DNA reads as TGTGCCAGCAGCACGCCCGGGGGGGTCACAGATACGCAGTATTTT.

V is TRBV9 and J is TRBJ2-3, with D uncertain. Trimming stripped 2 bases from V and 0 bases from J, with 13 bases between. CDR1 is SGDLS, CDR2 YYNGEE, per germline. This CDR3 spans 16 amino acids. Here the CDR3 reads CASSVSPLGSTDTQYF. The CDR3 region has the DNA TGTGCCAGCAGCGTCTCTCCTTTGGGCAGCACAGATACGCAGTATTTT.

This chain links TRBV27 with TRBJ1-5, with 8 bases fitting TRBD1. J lost 3 bases, V lost 3 bases, and 4 bases had no gene match. From germline, CDR1 is MNHEY and CDR2 SMNVEV (reference sequence). This CDR3 is 15 amino acids long. The CDR3 is CASSFLTGDNQPQHF. In DNA, the CDR3 is TGTGCCAGCAGTTTCCTGACAGGGGACAATCAGCCCCAGCATTTT.

The chain employs TRBV27 and TRBJ1-6; 8 bases match TRBD1. The germline V gene encodes CDR1 MNHEY and CDR2 SMNVEV (reference sequence). J lost 7 bases, V lost 6 bases, and 8 bases had no gene match. CDR3 length: 15 amino acids. CDR3 sequence (DNA): TGTGCCAGCAGACCCTATCCAGGGGGCAATTCACCCCTCCACTTT. Protein product: CASRPYPGGNSPLHF.